The TCR beta chain described here comes from a study of Ad26.COV2.S vaccination and SARS-CoV-2 variants. Study at large: Vaccine-arm donor from the placebo-controlled COV1001 Ad26.COV2.S trial. Into the muscle, Ad26.COV2.S was dosed once or twice, 56 days apart.

This clone appeared once. This sample's treatment: approximately 18 received Ad26.COV2.S at low or high dose, single or two shots; about 5 received placebo; per-sample allocation not given. The samples were gathered on day 63 after the first injection of vaccine or placebo. A Boston adult aged 18-55 years was the donor. The data were produced by immunoSEQ multiplex PCR, yet TCRdb's version contains in-frame clones alone and is incomplete. This repertoire shows under 300,000 clones, around 88% found once; its top ten account for just under 3%. The receptor's source is a person aged 18-60 years who received the Ad26.COV2.S COVID-19 vaccine or a placebo. Material: peripheral blood, obtained in a trial of Ad26.COV2.S vaccine versus placebo.

CDR3 coding DNA: TGTGCCAGCTCACCTAACAGGGGTGCGCGAAGCTACGAGCAGTACGTC. This encodes CASSPNRGARSYEQYV. V gene TRBV18 combines with J gene TRBJ2-7, with TRBD1 identical over 7 bases. V was pared by 3 bases and J by 3 bases, with 11 bases of the junction left unmatched. CDR3 length: 16 amino acids. CDR1 KGHSH and CDR2 LQKENI come from the germline V gene.